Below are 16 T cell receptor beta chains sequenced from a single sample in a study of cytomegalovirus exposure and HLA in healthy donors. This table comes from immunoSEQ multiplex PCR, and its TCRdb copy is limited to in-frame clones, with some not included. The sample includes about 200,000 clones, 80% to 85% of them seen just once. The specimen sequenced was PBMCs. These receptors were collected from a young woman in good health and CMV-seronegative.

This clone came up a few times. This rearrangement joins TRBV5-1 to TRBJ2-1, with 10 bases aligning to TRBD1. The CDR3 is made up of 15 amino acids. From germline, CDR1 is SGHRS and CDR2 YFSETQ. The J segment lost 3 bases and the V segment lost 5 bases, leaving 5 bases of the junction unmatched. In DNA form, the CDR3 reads TGCGCCAGCAGTTTCGGGACAGGGGACTACAATGAGCAGTTCTTC. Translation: CASSFGTGDYNEQFF.

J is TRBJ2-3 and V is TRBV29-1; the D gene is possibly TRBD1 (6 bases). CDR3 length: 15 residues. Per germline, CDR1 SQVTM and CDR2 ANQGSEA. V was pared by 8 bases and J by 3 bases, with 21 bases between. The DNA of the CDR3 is TGCAGCTCCCTGAACAGGGTTTATGGGACAGATACGCAGTATTTT. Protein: CSSLNRVYGTDTQYF.

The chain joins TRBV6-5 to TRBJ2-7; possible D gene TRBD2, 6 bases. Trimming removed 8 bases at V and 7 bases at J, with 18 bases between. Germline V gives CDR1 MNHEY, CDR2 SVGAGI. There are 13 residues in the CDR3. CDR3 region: CASRGTGTREQYF. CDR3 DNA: TGTGCCAGCCGGGGGACCGGGACGCGGGAGCAGTACTTC.

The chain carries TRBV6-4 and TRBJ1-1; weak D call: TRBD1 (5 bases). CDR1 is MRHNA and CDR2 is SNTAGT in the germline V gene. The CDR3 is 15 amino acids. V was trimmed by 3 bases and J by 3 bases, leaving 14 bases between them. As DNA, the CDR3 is TGTGCCAGCAGTGATTCACTACGGGGGGACACTGAAGCTTTCTTT. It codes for CASSDSLRGDTEAFF.

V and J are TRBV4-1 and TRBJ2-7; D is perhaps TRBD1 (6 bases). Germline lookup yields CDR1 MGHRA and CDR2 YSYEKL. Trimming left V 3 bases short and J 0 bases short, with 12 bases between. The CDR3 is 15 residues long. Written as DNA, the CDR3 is TGCGCCAGCAGCCAGGCGGACAGAGCCTCCTACGAGCAGTACTTC. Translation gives CASSQADRASYEQYF.

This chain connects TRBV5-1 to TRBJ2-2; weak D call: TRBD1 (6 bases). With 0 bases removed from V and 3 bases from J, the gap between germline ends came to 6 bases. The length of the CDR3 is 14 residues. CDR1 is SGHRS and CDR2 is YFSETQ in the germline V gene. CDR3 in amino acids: CASSLGTDTGELFF. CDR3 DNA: TGCGCCAGCAGCTTGGGGACAGACACCGGGGAGCTGTTTTTT.

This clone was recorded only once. The CDR3 protein is CASSANVAGELFF. CDR3 coding DNA: TGCGCCAGCAGTGCAAACGTAGCCGGGGAGCTGTTTTTT. This chain uses TRBV10-1 with TRBJ2-2; no firm D call. This CDR3 has 13 residues. Germline values: CDR1 WNHNN, CDR2 SYGVQD (reference sequence). V lost 4 bases, J lost 6 bases, and 9 bases lay in between.

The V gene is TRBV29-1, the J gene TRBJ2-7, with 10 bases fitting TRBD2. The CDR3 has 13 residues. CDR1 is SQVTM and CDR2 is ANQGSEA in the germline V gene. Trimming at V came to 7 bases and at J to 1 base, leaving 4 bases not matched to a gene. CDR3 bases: TGCAGCGGGACTAGCGGAAGATCCTACGAGCAGTACTTC. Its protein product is CSGTSGRSYEQYF.

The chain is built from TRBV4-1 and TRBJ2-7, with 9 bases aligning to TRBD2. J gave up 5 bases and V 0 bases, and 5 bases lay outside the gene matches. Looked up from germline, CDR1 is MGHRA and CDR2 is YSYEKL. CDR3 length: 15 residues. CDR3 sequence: CASSQDGTSSDEQYF. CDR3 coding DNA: TGCGCCAGCAGCCAAGATGGGACTAGCAGCGACGAGCAGTACTTC.

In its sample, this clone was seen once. The CDR3 protein is CASSPTSGASYEQYF. The DNA for the CDR3 is TGTGCCAGCTCACCCACTAGCGGGGCATCCTACGAGCAGTACTTC. V usage is TRBV18 and J usage is TRBJ2-7, with 10 nucleotides matching TRBD2. V dropped 3 bases and J dropped 1; count of bases not matched to a gene: 3. The CDR3 loop spans 15 amino acids. CDR1 is KGHSH and CDR2 is LQKENI in the germline V gene.

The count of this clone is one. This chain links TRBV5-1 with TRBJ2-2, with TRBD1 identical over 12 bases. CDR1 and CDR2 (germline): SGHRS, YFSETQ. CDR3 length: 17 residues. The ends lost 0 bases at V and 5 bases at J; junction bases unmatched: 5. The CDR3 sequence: CASSLAGTGGGTGELFF. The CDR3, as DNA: TGCGCCAGCAGCTTGGCCGGGACAGGGGGCGGTACCGGGGAGCTGTTTTTT.

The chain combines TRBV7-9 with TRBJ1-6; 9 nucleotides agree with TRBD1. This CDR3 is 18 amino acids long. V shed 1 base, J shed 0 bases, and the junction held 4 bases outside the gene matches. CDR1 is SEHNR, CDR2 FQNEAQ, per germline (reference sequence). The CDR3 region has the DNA TGTGCCAGCAGCTTAGATCCGACAGGGGGCTCCTATAATTCACCCCTCCACTTT. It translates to CASSLDPTGGSYNSPLHF.

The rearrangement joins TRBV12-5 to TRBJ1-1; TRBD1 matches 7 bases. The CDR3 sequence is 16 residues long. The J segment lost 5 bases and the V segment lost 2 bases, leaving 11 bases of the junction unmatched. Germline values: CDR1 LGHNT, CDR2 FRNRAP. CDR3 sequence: CASGLQLAGGYTEAFF. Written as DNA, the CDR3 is TGTGCTAGTGGTTTGCAGCTGGCAGGGGGTTATACTGAAGCTTTCTTT.

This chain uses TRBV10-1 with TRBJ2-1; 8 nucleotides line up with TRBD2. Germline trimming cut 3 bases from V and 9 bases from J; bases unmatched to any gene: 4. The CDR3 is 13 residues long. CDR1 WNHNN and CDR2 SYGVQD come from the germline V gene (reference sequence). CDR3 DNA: TGCGCCAGCAGTGATACCGGGGGGGGTGAGCAGTTCTTC. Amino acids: CASSDTGGGEQFF.

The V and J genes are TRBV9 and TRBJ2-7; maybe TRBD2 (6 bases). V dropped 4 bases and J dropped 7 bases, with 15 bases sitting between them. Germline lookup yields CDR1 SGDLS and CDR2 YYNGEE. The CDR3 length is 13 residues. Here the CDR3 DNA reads TGTGCCAGCAGCTGGGACTCCTCTGGGGAGCAGTACTTC. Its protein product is CASSWDSSGEQYF.

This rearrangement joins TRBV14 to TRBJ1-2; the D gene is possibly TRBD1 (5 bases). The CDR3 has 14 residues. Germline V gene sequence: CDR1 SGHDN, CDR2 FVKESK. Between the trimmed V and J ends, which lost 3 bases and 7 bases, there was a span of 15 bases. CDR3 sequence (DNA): TGTGCCAGCAGCCAGTATAACAGGCCCGGTGGCTACACCTTC. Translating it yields CASSQYNRPGGYTF.